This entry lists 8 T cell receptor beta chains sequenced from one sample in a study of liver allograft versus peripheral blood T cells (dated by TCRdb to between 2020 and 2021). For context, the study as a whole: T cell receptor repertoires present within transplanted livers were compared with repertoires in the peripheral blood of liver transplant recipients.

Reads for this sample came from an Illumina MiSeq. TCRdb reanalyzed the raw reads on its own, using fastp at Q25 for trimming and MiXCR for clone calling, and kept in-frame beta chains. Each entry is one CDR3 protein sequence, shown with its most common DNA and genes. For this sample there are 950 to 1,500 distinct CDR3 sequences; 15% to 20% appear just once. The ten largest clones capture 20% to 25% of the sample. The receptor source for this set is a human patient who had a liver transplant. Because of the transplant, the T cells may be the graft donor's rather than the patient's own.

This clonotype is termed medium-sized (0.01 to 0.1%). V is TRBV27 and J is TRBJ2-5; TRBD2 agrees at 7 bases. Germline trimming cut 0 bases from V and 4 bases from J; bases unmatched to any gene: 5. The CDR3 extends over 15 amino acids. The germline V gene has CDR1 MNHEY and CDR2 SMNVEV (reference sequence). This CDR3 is CASSLSAAGVETQYF. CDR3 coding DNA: TGTGCCAGCAGTTTATCGGCGGCGGGAGTAGAGACCCAGTACTTC.

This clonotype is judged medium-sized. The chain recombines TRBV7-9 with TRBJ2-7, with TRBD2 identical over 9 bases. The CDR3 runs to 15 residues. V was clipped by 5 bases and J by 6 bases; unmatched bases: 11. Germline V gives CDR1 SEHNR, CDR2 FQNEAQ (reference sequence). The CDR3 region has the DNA TGTGCCAGCAGCGACGTGGGGGCGGGAGGGCGCGAGCAGTACTTC. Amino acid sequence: CASSDVGAGGREQYF.

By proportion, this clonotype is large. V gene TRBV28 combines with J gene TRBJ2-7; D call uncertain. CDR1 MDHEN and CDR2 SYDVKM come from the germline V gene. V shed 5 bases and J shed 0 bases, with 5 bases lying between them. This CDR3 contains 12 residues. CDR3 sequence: CASSPGSYEQYF. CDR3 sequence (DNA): TGTGCCAGCAGTCCGGGCTCCTACGAGCAGTACTTC.

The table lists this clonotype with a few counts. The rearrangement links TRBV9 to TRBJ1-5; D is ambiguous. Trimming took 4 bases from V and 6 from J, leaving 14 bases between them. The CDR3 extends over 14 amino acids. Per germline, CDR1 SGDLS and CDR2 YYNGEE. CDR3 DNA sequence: TGTGCCAGCAGCAAATCGAACGGAGGTCAGCCCCAGCATTTT. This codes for CASSKSNGGQPQHF. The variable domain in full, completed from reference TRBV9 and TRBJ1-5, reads DSGVTQTPKHLITATGQRVTLRCSPRSGDLSVYWYQQSLDQGLQFLIQYYNGEERAKGNILERFSAQQFPDLHSELNLSSLELGDSALYFCASSKSNGGQPQHFGDGTRLSIL.

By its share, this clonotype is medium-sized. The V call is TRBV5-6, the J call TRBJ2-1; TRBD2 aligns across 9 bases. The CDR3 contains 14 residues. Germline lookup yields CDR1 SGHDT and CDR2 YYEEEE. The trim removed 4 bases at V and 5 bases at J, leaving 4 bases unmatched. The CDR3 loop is CASSLGTSHNEQFF. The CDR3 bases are TGTGCCAGCAGCCTCGGGACTAGCCACAATGAGCAGTTCTTC.

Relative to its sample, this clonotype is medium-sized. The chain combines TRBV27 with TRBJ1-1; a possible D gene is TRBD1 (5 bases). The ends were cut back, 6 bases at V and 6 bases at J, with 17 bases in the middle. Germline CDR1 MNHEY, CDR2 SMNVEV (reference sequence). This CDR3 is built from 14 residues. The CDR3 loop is CASRSRAKGAEAFF. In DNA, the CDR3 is TGTGCCAGCAGGTCCAGGGCTAAGGGTGCTGAAGCTTTCTTT.

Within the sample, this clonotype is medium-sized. The CDR3 DNA follows: TGTGCCAGCAGGGGTTCCTACGAGCAGTACTTC. Its protein is CASRGSYEQYF. The chain couples TRBV25-1 to TRBJ2-7; D gene unclear. The germline CDR1 and CDR2 sequences are MGHDK and SYGVNS. V was clipped by 6 bases and J by 1 base, with 4 bases between them. The CDR3 length is 11 residues.

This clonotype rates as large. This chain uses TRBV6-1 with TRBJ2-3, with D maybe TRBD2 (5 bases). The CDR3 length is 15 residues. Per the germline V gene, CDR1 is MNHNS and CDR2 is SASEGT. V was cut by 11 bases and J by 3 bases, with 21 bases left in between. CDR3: CAAKGAPLGTDTQYF. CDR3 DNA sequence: TGTGCCGCCAAGGGAGCGCCACTAGGGACAGATACGCAGTATTTT.